A selection of T cell receptor beta chains follows, all from one sample in a study of shared clonotypes between healthy human individuals. Profiling relied on immunoSEQ multiplex PCR, and the TCRdb table lists in-frame clones only, not all of them. The sample lists nearly 500,000 clones; about 82% were seen once. Material for sequencing was PBMCs. These receptors were taken from a woman aged 40 to 50 in good health. Some clones in this sample may be carry-over from other donors' samples. CDR3s include the opening cysteine and the closing phenylalanine or tryptophan. The D gene is left open where the match is weak. Clone size is stated in some rows and not others, as once, few, many or a class when expanded.

d_gene,v_gene,abundance,j_gene,CDR3nt,CDR3aa
TRBD1,TRBV6-6,many,TRBJ1-1,TGTGCCAGCAGTTCCACCCCCGGACAGGGAGCTTTCTTT,CASSSTPGQGAFF
NA,TRBV11-2,NA,TRBJ2-5,TGTGCCAGCAGCTTCGGACCTCAAGAGACCCAGTACTTC,CASSFGPQETQYF
NA,TRBV5-3,NA,TRBJ1-2,TGTGCCAGAAGCGCTACCCCCCGACAGACATTCTATGGCTACACCTTC,CARSATPRQTFYGYTF
NA,TRBV2,NA,TRBJ2-2,TGTGCCAGCAGTGAGACCAGGGCCGGGGAGCTGTTTTTT,CASSETRAGELFF
TRBD1,TRBV25-1,NA,TRBJ1-6,TGTGCCAGCAGTGAAAGCGGACAGGGCAGAGTTTTCACCCTCCACTTT,CASSESGQGRVFTLHF
NA,TRBV7-3,NA,TRBJ2-1,TGTGCCAGCAGCTTAGGGCCGGGATGGGGTGAGCAGTTCTTC,CASSLGPGWGEQFF
NA,TRBV10-3,NA,TRBJ2-3,TGTGCCGTTACACAGAGGCCGGATAGCACAGATACGCAGTATTTT,CAVTQRPDSTDTQYF
NA,TRBV6-5,NA,TRBJ2-7,TGTGCCAGCAGTTCTTGGGGTGGCGAGCAGTACTTC,CASSSWGGEQYF
NA,TRBV28,NA,TRBJ1-2,TGTGCCAGCCTCGGGGGGGGCCCTACTTATGGCTACACCTTC,CASLGGGPTYGYTF
NA,TRBV19,NA,TRBJ2-3,TGTGCCAGTAGTGTGCGGGGGCGCACAGATACGCAGTATTTT,CASSVRGRTDTQYF
TRBD1,TRBV29-1,few,TRBJ1-2,TGCAGCGTTCAGGGGGATGGCTACACCTTC,CSVQGDGYTF
NA,TRBV5-6,NA,TRBJ1-2,TGTGCCAGCAGCTGGCAGGGGACTCGGGACTCGGTTGGCTACACCTTC,CASSWQGTRDSVGYTF
NA,TRBV5-4,NA,TRBJ2-1,TGTGCCAGCAGAACTGAGAGCTCCTACAATGAGCAGTTCTTC,CASRTESSYNEQFF
NA,TRBV5-1,few,TRBJ2-3,TGCGCCAGCAGCTTGTTCGGCACAGATACGCAGTATTTT,CASSLFGTDTQYF